These 25 T cell receptor beta chains were all obtained from the same sample, sequenced in a study of cytomegalovirus exposure and HLA in healthy donors. Amplification used 60 Vbeta primers and 13 Jbeta primers. The table came from immunoSEQ multiplex PCR; TCRdb's copy has only in-frame clones and leaves some out. The table shows roughly 150,000 clones, with around 80% occurring only once. The sequenced material came from PBMCs. The receptors shown here come from a male donor in good health and CMV-seronegative.

This chain connects TRBV28 to TRBJ1-2; D call uncertain. The germline gives CDR1 MDHEN, CDR2 SYDVKM. There are 16 residues in the CDR3. Trimming shortened V by 6 bases and J by 6 bases, and 23 bases separated the two germline ends. The CDR3 DNA sequence: TGTGCCAGCAGCGTGGACTCCGACGGGTTAAGAAATGGCTACACCTTC. This translates into CASSVDSDGLRNGYTF.

DNA for the CDR3: TGTGCCAGCAGCGGACTAGCGGGAGCCTACGAGCAGTACTTC. It yields the protein CASSGLAGAYEQYF. V usage is TRBV6-5 and J usage is TRBJ2-7, with 13 bases matching TRBD2. Germline V gene lookup returns CDR1 MNHEY and CDR2 SVGAGI. The V and J ends lost 6 bases and 2 bases, in that order; junction bases with no gene match: 1. There are 14 residues in the CDR3.

The chain couples TRBV6-6 to TRBJ1-1, with D hard to call. The CDR3 runs 13 residues. CDR1 is MNHNY and CDR2 is SVGAGI in the germline V gene (reference sequence). V was trimmed by 2 bases and J by 4 bases, leaving 8 bases between them. The DNA of the CDR3 is TGTGCCAGCAGTTACGGTGGGAGCACTGAAGCTTTCTTT. It is translated as CASSYGGSTEAFF.

The chain uses TRBV7-2 and TRBJ2-2; 9 nucleotides align to TRBD1. Germline V gives CDR1 SGHTA, CDR2 FQGNSA. The CDR3 has 15 amino acids. Trimming cost V 8 bases and J 0 bases; bases outside gene matches: 4. The CDR3 here is CASAGQGSNTGELFF. For the CDR3, the DNA is TGTGCCAGCGCGGGACAGGGTTCGAACACCGGGGAGCTGTTTTTT.

V is TRBV12-5 and J is TRBJ2-2, with 7 positions matching TRBD1. The CDR3 is 14 residues long. The junction had 5 bases not matched to a gene; V was cut back by 6 bases and J by 4 bases. CDR1 and CDR2 from the germline V gene are LGHNT and FRNRAP. The CDR3 region has the DNA TGTGCTAGTGGCCAACAGGGGTCCACCGGGGAGCTGTTTTTT. Encoded protein: CASGQQGSTGELFF.

The rearrangement uses TRBV30 and TRBJ2-5; 7 bases map to TRBD1. The DNA end lines up better with TRBJ2-7; the J call may be wrong. CDR1 and CDR2 (germline): GTSNPN, SVGIG (reference sequence). The CDR3 sequence is 14 residues long. In nucleotides, the CDR3 is TGTGCCTGGAGTGTAGAGGGGGCAGGCCACGAGCAGTACTTC. As protein: CAWSVEGAGHEQYF.

V usage is TRBV7-3 and J usage is TRBJ2-2, with D unclear. The V end lost 0 bases, the J end lost 1 base, and 9 bases lay between the germline ends. Germline V gene lookup returns CDR1 SGHTA and CDR2 FQGTGA. This CDR3 is 16 amino acids long. The CDR3 sequence: CASSLTGVGNTGELFF. In DNA, the CDR3 is TGTGCCAGCAGCTTAACAGGAGTTGGGAACACCGGGGAGCTGTTTTTT.

The chain links TRBV19 to TRBJ2-7, with 9 nucleotides matching TRBD2. Per germline, CDR1 LNHDA and CDR2 SQIVND (reference sequence). Trimming removed 6 bases from V and 2 bases from J; junction bases left unmatched: 5. The CDR3 extends over 14 amino acids. The CDR3 loop reads CASREAGGAYEQYF. CDR3 sequence (DNA): TGTGCCAGTAGGGAAGCGGGGGGCGCCTACGAGCAGTACTTC.

This chain uses TRBV9 with TRBJ2-1; 7 bases agree with TRBD1. The CDR3 length is 16 residues. In germline, CDR1 is SGDLS, CDR2 YYNGEE. Trimming cost V 0 bases and J 0 bases; bases outside gene matches: 3. CDR3 sequence: CASSVGQGVSYNEQFF. CDR3 nucleotide sequence: TGTGCCAGCAGCGTAGGACAGGGCGTCTCCTACAATGAGCAGTTCTTC.

The rearrangement links TRBV5-1 to TRBJ2-5; a possible D gene is TRBD2 (6 bases). CDR1 and CDR2 from the germline V gene are SGHRS and YFSETQ. V lost 0 bases to trimming and J lost 5 bases, with 8 bases between them. The CDR3 spans 13 residues. As DNA, the CDR3 is TGCGCCAGCAGCTTGGGACTAGGGGAGACCCAGTACTTC. Amino acids: CASSLGLGETQYF. Full variable domain (rest looked up from reference TRBV5-1 and TRBJ2-5): KAGVTQTPRYLIKTRGQQVTLSCSPISGHRSVSWYQQTPGQGLQFLFEYFSETQRNKGNFPGRFSGRQFSNSRSEMNVSTLELGDSALYLCASSLGLGETQYFGPGTRLLVL.

The chain carries TRBV28 and TRBJ2-7; unclear D gene. CDR1 and CDR2 (germline): MDHEN, SYDVKM. The CDR3 consists of 11 residues. V was shortened by 8 bases and J by 3 bases, with 8 bases between the two germline ends. CDR3 nucleotide sequence: TGTGCCAGCTCCGGTTACTACGAGCAGTACTTC. It encodes CASSGYYEQYF.

The chain uses TRBV21-1 and TRBJ2-7; the table's TRBD1 call for D was not verified on the DNA. TRBV21-1 corresponds to a pseudogene. The CDR3 consists of 12 residues. Here the CDR3 DNA reads TGTGCCAGCAGCGGGGCTTCCTACGAGCAGTACTTC. Its translation: CASSGASYEQYF.

The chain uses TRBV4-2 and TRBJ2-3; 10 bases are a match to TRBD2. Per the germline V gene, CDR1 is LGHNA and CDR2 is YNFKEQ. The J segment lost 7 bases and the V segment lost 0 bases, leaving 4 bases of the junction unmatched. The CDR3 length is 15 residues. CDR3 DNA: TGTGCCAGCAGCCAAGACCTAGCGGGAGCCTATACGCAGTATTTT. Translating gives CASSQDLAGAYTQYF.

With respect to this clone: The junction does not match germline at one end; this may be a read error. The rearrangement links TRBV18 to TRBJ1-1, with 7 bases fitting TRBD1. Germline CDR1 reads KGHSH; CDR2 reads LQKENI. The CDR3 spans 16 residues. Written as DNA, the CDR3 is TGTGCCAGCTCATCACCGCAGGGGGAAGGGCGAAGGGAAGCTTTCTTT. Residues: CASSSPQGEGRREAFF.

The rearrangement joins TRBV6-1 to TRBJ2-1, with TRBD2 matching 12 bases. J was trimmed by 8 bases and V by 4 bases; bases with no gene match: 9. CDR3 length: 16 residues. Looked up from germline, CDR1 is MNHNS and CDR2 is SASEGT. The CDR3 DNA follows: TGTGCCAGCAGTGCGCTGACTAGCGGGAGTAGCGATGAGCAGTTCTTC. Its translation is CASSALTSGSSDEQFF.

This rearrangement joins TRBV7-2 to TRBJ1-2; no firm D call. The CDR3 spans 15 residues. Per the germline V gene, CDR1 is SGHTA and CDR2 is FQGNSA. V was trimmed by 4 bases and J by 0 bases, leaving 12 bases between them. The CDR3 sequence is CASSYPGSTNYGYTF. CDR3 DNA: TGTGCCAGCAGCTACCCGGGATCAACTAACTATGGCTACACCTTC.

The chain combines TRBV28 with TRBJ2-7; 8 bases are a match to TRBD1. This CDR3 is 15 amino acids long. V trimming: 7 bases; J trimming: 3 bases; junction bases outside the gene matches: 11. Germline V gene lookup returns CDR1 MDHEN and CDR2 SYDVKM. CDR3 nucleotides: TGTGCCAGCACCCTCCCGGGACAGGCCGGCTACGAGCAGTACTTC. Translated, it gives CASTLPGQAGYEQYF.

This chain joins TRBV19 and TRBJ1-4; the D gene is possibly TRBD1 (5 bases). The CDR3 is 15 residues long. The V end lost 5 bases, the J end lost 4 bases, and 14 bases lay between the germline ends. Germline CDR1 LNHDA, CDR2 SQIVND (reference sequence). As DNA, the CDR3 is TGTGCCAGTAGTTCCGGAGACAGTCGTAATGAAAAACTGTTTTTT. Translating it yields CASSSGDSRNEKLFF.

V usage is TRBV11-3 and J usage is TRBJ2-3; TRBD2 is a possible D gene (6 bases). The CDR3 is 13 residues long. The V end was cut by 4 bases, the J end by 4 bases, with 9 bases between. Germline V gene lookup returns CDR1 SGHNT and CDR2 YENEEA. The CDR3 spells CASSSGAPDTQYF. CDR3 bases: TGTGCCAGCAGCTCGGGAGCCCCAGATACGCAGTATTTT.

V gene TRBV6-4 combines with J gene TRBJ2-2; TRBD2 agrees at 7 bases. The trim removed 3 bases at V and 7 bases at J, leaving 8 bases unmatched. The CDR3 consists of 15 residues. Looked up from germline, CDR1 is MRHNA and CDR2 is SNTAGT. The chain's CDR3 is CASSESGRAFGELFF. For the CDR3, the DNA is TGTGCCAGCAGTGAATCGGGGAGGGCCTTCGGGGAGCTGTTTTTT.

J is TRBJ2-3 and V is TRBV9; 12 bases match TRBD2. Losses at the gene ends were 0 bases for V and 5 bases for J; bases not matched to a gene: 7. The CDR3 contains 17 residues. CDR1 is SGDLS, CDR2 YYNGEE, per germline. CDR3 region: CASSVATTSGRRDTQYF. For the CDR3, the DNA is TGTGCCAGCAGCGTAGCTACGACTAGCGGGAGACGAGATACGCAGTATTTT.

Written as DNA, the CDR3 is TGTGCCAGCAGCCGCCGCGGGTGGTACCAAGAGACCCAGTACTTC. Translated: CASSRRGWYQETQYF. The chain joins TRBV14 to TRBJ2-5; a weak D match, TRBD2 (5 bases). The CDR3 is 15 amino acids. With 4 bases removed from V and 0 bases from J, the gap between germline ends came to 12 bases. Germline V gene sequence: CDR1 SGHDN, CDR2 FVKESK.

This CDR3 is CASSLNGNYGYTF. The CDR3 DNA reads as TGTGCCAGCAGCTTAAACGGGAACTATGGCTACACCTTC. This rearrangement joins TRBV5-6 to TRBJ1-2; no clear D gene. Germline V gives CDR1 SGHDT, CDR2 YYEEEE. V lost 2 bases, J lost 2 bases, and 7 bases lay in between. The CDR3 totals 13 residues.

The CDR3, as DNA: TGTGCCAGCAGCGCCGGGACAGGCTCTGGAAACACCATATATTTT. Translated, it gives CASSAGTGSGNTIYF. The gene calls are TRBV11-2 and TRBJ1-3; 8 positions match TRBD1. The CDR3 has 15 residues. V was pared by 5 bases and J by 0 bases, with 3 bases of the junction left unmatched. Per the germline V gene, CDR1 is SGHAT and CDR2 is FQNNGV.

The V gene is TRBV19, the J gene TRBJ1-2; 10 bases match TRBD1. Trimming cost V 5 bases and J 4 bases; bases outside gene matches: 7. This CDR3 contains 15 residues. Germline V lookup: CDR1 LNHDA, CDR2 SQIVND (reference sequence). This CDR3 reads CASSVGQGILYGYTF. The CDR3 DNA is TGTGCCAGTAGTGTGGGACAGGGGATCCTCTATGGCTACACCTTC.